A selection of T cell receptor beta chains follows, all from one sample in a study of regulatory T cells in long-lasting Graves disease. TCRdb redid the calling of the multiplex PCR reads with MiXCR, one entry per CDR3 protein. The sample has approximately 350,000 distinct CDR3 sequences; 23% are singletons. The sequencing here drew on peripheral blood mononuclear cells (PBMCs), taken when the disease was refractory, from a patient treated with antithyroid drugs. These receptors all stem from a woman in her forties with Graves disease. CDR3s include the opening cysteine and the closing phenylalanine or tryptophan. The D gene is left open where the match is weak. Clone size is shown for a subset of rows, as once, few, many or a class of expanded clone.

>.|TRBV20-1|TRBJ2-7|many
TGCAGTGCTAGAGATCGGGACGACCCCTCCTACGAGCAGTACTTC
CSARDRDDPSYEQYF
>.|TRBV20-1|TRBJ1-5|few
TGCAGTGCTAGAGATGGATCAGGGAGGCAGCCCCAGCATTTT
CSARDGSGRQPQHF
>TRBD1|TRBV7-9|TRBJ2-7|few
TGTGCCAGCAGCTCGGGACAGGGGGCATCCTACGAGCAGTACTTC
CASSSGQGASYEQYF
>TRBD2|TRBV12-3/TRBV12-4|TRBJ2-1|few
TGTGCCAGCCAAGTAGCGGGAGAGAGTAATGAGCAGTTCTTC
CASQVAGESNEQFF
>.|TRBV7-9|TRBJ2-7|.
TGTGCCAGCAGCCCAATTGGGACAAACCACGAGCAGTACTTC
CASSPIGTNHEQYF
>TRBD1|TRBV19|TRBJ2-7|few
TGTGCCAGTAGTGGGACAGGGCCCTACGAGCAGTACTTC
CASSGTGPYEQYF
>.|TRBV2|TRBJ2-7|many
TGTGCCAGCCGGGGAGTAAGGTACGAGCAGTACTTC
CASRGVRYEQYF
>.|TRBV9|TRBJ1-1|few
TGTGCCAGCAGCACAACGAACACTGAAGCTTTCTTT
CASSTTNTEAFF
>.|TRBV2|TRBJ2-3|few
TGTGCCAGCACTGGCCGAGTCTCTAGCACAGATACGCAGTATTTT
CASTGRVSSTDTQYF
>.|TRBV3-1|TRBJ1-6|few
TGTGCCAGCAGCGACGGACGGGGAAATTCACCCCTCCACTTT
CASSDGRGNSPLHF
>.|TRBV10-3|TRBJ1-5|.
TGTGCCATCAGTGACAGGGGTGTTCAGCCCCAGCATTTT
CAISDRGVQPQHF
>TRBD1|TRBV12-3/TRBV12-4|TRBJ2-7|few
TGTGCCAGCAGTCCCCTCCCGGGACAGGGGGTCCGGGGGGCCTACGAGCAGTACTTC
CASSPLPGQGVRGAYEQYF
>.|TRBV15|TRBJ1-4|many
TGTGCCACCAGCAGAGACATTCAGGCCGCAACTAATGAAAAACTGTTTTTT
CATSRDIQAATNEKLFF
>.|TRBV15|TRBJ2-5|.
TGTGCCACCAGCACAGTTAAGGGATACCCGCAAGAGGCCCAGTACTTC
CATSTVKGYPQEAQYF
>TRBD1|TRBV2|TRBJ1-3|.
TGTGCCAGCAGTAACCCGGGACAGATCTCTGGAAACACCATATATTTT
CASSNPGQISGNTIYF
>TRBD2|TRBV28|TRBJ2-7|many
TGTGCCAGCAGTTTGGGGGGGTGGGCTAGCTGGGTACGGGGGACCCACGAGCAGTACTTC
CASSLGGWASWVRGTHEQYF
>.|TRBV5-8|TRBJ1-5|.
TGTGCCAGCACCAGGCCCCGGACAGTCAATCAGCCCCAGCATTTT
CASTRPRTVNQPQHF
>.|TRBV28|TRBJ1-5|many
TGTGCCAGCAGTTTTAATCGCTTGGGGGCCCGGGGGGCGTCAAGCAATCAGCCCCAGCATTTT
CASSFNRLGARGASSNQPQHF
>TRBD1|TRBV4-1|TRBJ2-1|.
TGCGCCAGCAGCCAACCGACAGGGGACCCCTACAATGAGCAGTTCTTC
CASSQPTGDPYNEQFF
>.|TRBV28|TRBJ1-4|many
TGTGCCAGCAGTCGGCCAGGGTCCGAAAAACTGTTTTTT
CASSRPGSEKLFF
>.|TRBV5-8|TRBJ1-5|many
TGTGCCAGCAGCGATGGGACCCGTCCTCAGCCCCAGCATTTT
CASSDGTRPQPQHF
>.|TRBV19|TRBJ2-2|few
TGTGCCAGTAGTATACAAGGGGCTAACGGGGAGCTGTTTTTT
CASSIQGANGELFF
>.|TRBV5-1|TRBJ1-4|.
TGCGCCAGCAGCCCGACGGTTGGGGGAAGCGAAAAACTGTTTTTT
CASSPTVGGSEKLFF
>TRBD2|TRBV6-1|TRBJ2-7|few
TGTGCCAGCGCGGCAATCTTAGCGGGAGCGGCCTACGAGCAGTACTTC
CASAAILAGAAYEQYF
>.|TRBV10-3|TRBJ2-7|many
TGTGCCATCAGTGAGTCGCGCAGGGAGATCTACGAGCAGTACTTC
CAISESRREIYEQYF
>.|TRBV3-1|TRBJ2-5|.
TGTGCCAGCAGCCAAGTGGGGACCCAGTACTTC
CASSQVGTQYF
>.|TRBV6-1|TRBJ1-2|many
TGTGCCAGCAGGCAGGGAAACTATGGCTACACCTTC
CASRQGNYGYTF
>.|TRBV11-2|TRBJ2-5|many
TGTGCCAGCAGCTTCCGCCGGGGGACACTATCAATCCAAGAGACCCAGTACTTC
CASSFRRGTLSIQETQYF
>TRBD2|TRBV11-2|TRBJ2-3|.
TGTGCCAGCAGCACCCCCGCTAGCGGGAGTTATATAGATACGCAGTATTTT
CASSTPASGSYIDTQYF
>.|TRBV6-5|TRBJ1-1|many
TGTGCCAGCAGTTCTCAGATTGGAACTGAAGCTTTCTTT
CASSSQIGTEAFF
>TRBD2|TRBV7-9|TRBJ2-5|many
TGTGCCAGCAGCTCCCATCTGGGCACTAGCGGGCTGGAGACCCAGTACTTC
CASSSHLGTSGLETQYF
>TRBD2|TRBV11-2|TRBJ2-2|.
TGTGCCAGCAGCGATTGGGGACTAGCGAGTATTACCGGGGAGCTGTTTTTT
CASSDWGLASITGELFF
>.|TRBV19|TRBJ2-7|few
TGTGCCAGTAGTCCCCGACAGGGAGGCTTCTCCTACGAGCAGTACTTC
CASSPRQGGFSYEQYF
>.|TRBV19|TRBJ1-5|few
TGTGCCAGTAGTATGTTCAGTCAGGGGTTCAATCAGCCCCAGCATTTT
CASSMFSQGFNQPQHF
>.|TRBV12-3/TRBV12-4|TRBJ2-5|many
TGTGCCAGCAGTTTTAACAGCCTGACCCAGTACTTC
CASSFNSLTQYF
>.|TRBV20-1|TRBJ2-7|.
TGCAGTGCCGCTACTGCTGCTGCTAGCTCCTACGAGCAGTACTTC
CSAATAAASSYEQYF
>TRBD1|TRBV28|TRBJ2-7|many
TGTGCCAGCAGTTCCGGGGGGACAGGGAACTACGAGCAGTACTTC
CASSSGGTGNYEQYF
>.|TRBV24-1|TRBJ2-5|few
TGTGCCACCAGTGATCCGACAGCTCAAGAGACCCAGTACTTC
CATSDPTAQETQYF
>TRBD1|TRBV6-1|TRBJ1-1|many
TGTGCCACCAAGGACAGGGCGAACACTGAAGCTTTCTTT
CATKDRANTEAFF
>.|TRBV5-6|TRBJ2-5|few
TGTGCCAGCAGGGGTGCCGGGACGGGAGAGACCCAGTACTTC
CASRGAGTGETQYF
>TRBD1|TRBV28|TRBJ1-5|many
TGTGCCAGCAGCACGACAGGGGGCGGCCAGCCCCAGCATTTT
CASSTTGGGQPQHF
>.|TRBV28|TRBJ1-1|many
TGTGCCAGCAGTTTAGGGCTTGGGACACAGAACACTGAAGCTTTCTTT
CASSLGLGTQNTEAFF
>TRBD1|TRBV6-5|TRBJ1-5|.
TGTGCCAGCAGTTGGGGACAGGGGTATTGGCCCCAGCATTTT
CASSWGQGYWPQHF
>.|TRBV6-1|TRBJ2-2|.
TGTGCCAGCAGCCACAGGGAGAGCACCGGGGAGCTGTTTTTT
CASSHRESTGELFF
>TRBD2|TRBV29-1|TRBJ2-1|few
TGCAGCGTTGAAGATCGTATAGGGATTATGCGGGGGTATGATGAGCAGTTCTTC
CSVEDRIGIMRGYDEQFF
>TRBD2|TRBV7-8|TRBJ2-2|few
TGTGCCAGCAGCTCCTCGCCGGTTGGGGTAGCGGGAGAAGAGAACACCGGGGAGCTGTTTTTT
CASSSSPVGVAGEENTGELFF
>.|TRBV29-1|TRBJ1-2|few
TGCAGCGCAGGGACGTTGGACTACACCTTC
CSAGTLDYTF
>TRBD1|TRBV7-9|TRBJ1-2|.
TGTGCCAGCAGCTTAGGGAGGGGGCCCTTCTATGGCTACACCTTC
CASSLGRGPFYGYTF
>.|TRBV5-5|TRBJ1-6|once
TGTGCCAGCAGCTTGGAGTGGGGCAATTCACCCCTCCACTTT
CASSLEWGNSPLHF
>.|TRBV28|TRBJ2-7|many
TGTGCCAGCATTGGGTACACCCCCTCCTACGAGCAGTACTTC
CASIGYTPSYEQYF